This is a list of T cell receptor beta chains from one sample in a study of identical twins. TCRdb recomputed calls from the 5' RACE reads with MiXCR, one row per CDR3 protein. The table records approximately 700,000 distinct CDR3 sequences, over 15% of them present only once. These data are also associated with another study on T cells expressing NK-cell markers.

Source material: PBMCs. The origin of the receptors is a woman aged 18-30 years in good health. CDR3s include the opening cysteine and the closing phenylalanine or tryptophan. Fields, in order: clone size, D gene, J gene, V gene, CDR3 DNA, CDR3 protein. D genes are given only for firm matches. The size entry is marked missing in some rows and otherwise reads once, few, many or a size class.

NA	NA	TRBJ1-1	TRBV10-3	TGTGCCATTATGACAGATAACACTGAAGCTTTCTTT	CAIMTDNTEAFF
few	TRBD1	TRBJ1-1	TRBV6-2/TRBV6-3	TGTGCCAGCACCCCCCCGGGACAGGGGGTGCCGGGAACTGAAGCTTTCTTT	CASTPPGQGVPGTEAFF
many	TRBD2	TRBJ2-3	TRBV4-2	TGTGCCAGCAGCCAAGACGGCGGGGGGGCAGATACGCAGTATTTT	CASSQDGGGADTQYF
NA	NA	TRBJ2-3	TRBV6-1	TGTGCCAGCCAACTGAGCCGGGGAGATACGCAGTATTTT	CASQLSRGDTQYF
few	TRBD1	TRBJ1-5	TRBV10-3	TGTGCCATCAGCGGGACAGTTAGCAATCAGCCCCAGCATTTT	CAISGTVSNQPQHF
NA	NA	TRBJ2-1	TRBV9	TGTGCCAGCAGCTTTCGGCAATCAGACCGGGACTCCAGGAGGAATGAGCAGTTCTTC	CASSFRQSDRDSRRNEQFF
NA	TRBD2	TRBJ2-7	TRBV12-3/TRBV12-4	TGTGCCAGCGCCAGCGGGAGGTCCTACGAGCAGTACTTC	CASASGRSYEQYF
NA	NA	TRBJ2-1	TRBV20-1	TGCAGTGCTAGAGAACAGGGTCGCTACAATGAGCAGTTCTTC	CSAREQGRYNEQFF
few	TRBD1	TRBJ2-7	TRBV5-1	TGCGCCAGCAGCTCCTTACCGCCGGGACAGGGGATAGAAGAGCAGTACTTC	CASSSLPPGQGIEEQYF
NA	NA	TRBJ2-5	TRBV5-1	TGCGCCAGCAGCTTGGAGTCAGTGCAAGAGACCCAGTACTTC	CASSLESVQETQYF
NA	TRBD1	TRBJ2-2	TRBV29-1	TGCAGCGTCGAAGGCAGGGGGCGGGCCGGGGAGCTGTTTTTT	CSVEGRGRAGELFF
many	NA	TRBJ2-5	TRBV7-2	TGTGCCAGCAGCCCCCGCGCGCTAGGTCCTCAAGAGACCCAGTACTTC	CASSPRALGPQETQYF
NA	TRBD2	TRBJ2-1	TRBV4-3	TGCGCCAGCAGCCAAGATCACCGGGGAGGGAATGGCGAGCAGTTCTTC	CASSQDHRGGNGEQFF
few	NA	TRBJ1-2	TRBV7-8	TGTGCCAGCAGCTTAATGCCGCGAGCAGGCAGGACTTTC	CASSLMPRAGRTF
few	TRBD1	TRBJ2-7	TRBV6-5	TGTGCCAGCAGTTACACGGGACAGGGGGGCTACGAGCAGTACTTC	CASSYTGQGGYEQYF
NA	NA	TRBJ2-1	TRBV7-8	TGTGCCAGCATCCTTAGCGGTAGCTCCTACAATGAGCAGTTCTTC	CASILSGSSYNEQFF
NA	NA	TRBJ2-3	TRBV5-1	TGCGCCAGCAGTACAGCGGCTAGCACAGATACGCAGTATTTT	CASSTAASTDTQYF
few	NA	TRBJ2-7	TRBV6-5	TGTGCCACAAACAGAGACTACGAGCAGTACTTC	CATNRDYEQYF
NA	TRBD2	TRBJ2-7	TRBV7-9	TGTGCCAGCAGGCACGGGACTAGCTCCTACGAGCAGTACTTC	CASRHGTSSYEQYF
NA	TRBD1	TRBJ1-2	TRBV9	TGTGCCAGCAGCGCCGGGACAGGAGCTAACTATGGCTACACCTTC	CASSAGTGANYGYTF
few	NA	TRBJ2-3	TRBV28	TGTGTCACGGCAGGGCCTCCGGCGACAGATACGCAGTATTTT	CVTAGPPATDTQYF
many	TRBD2	TRBJ2-1	TRBV7-9	TGTGCCAGCAGCCAGACTAGCGGGAGCAATGAGCAGTTCTTC	CASSQTSGSNEQFF
NA	NA	TRBJ2-2	TRBV21-1	TGTGCCAGCAGCAAACCTGCAGGGGTATTGAACACCGGGGAGCTGTTTTTT	CASSKPAGVLNTGELFF
NA	NA	TRBJ2-1	TRBV29-1	TGCAGCGTTGTGGGGCTCTCAGGGGACAATGAGCAGTTCTTC	CSVVGLSGDNEQFF
many	TRBD2	TRBJ2-3	TRBV12-3/TRBV12-4	TGTGCCAGCAGTATAGGGACTAACACAGATACGCAGTATTTT	CASSIGTNTDTQYF
NA	NA	TRBJ2-7	TRBV2	TGTGCCAGCATTCCCTCCTCCTACGAGCAGTACTTC	CASIPSSYEQYF
NA	TRBD2	TRBJ2-3	TRBV20-1	TGCACGGTGCGGGAGGGAACAGATACGCAGTATTTT	CTVREGTDTQYF
NA	TRBD1	TRBJ1-1	TRBV12-3/TRBV12-4	TGTGCCAGCAGTTTGGGTTCGGGGCAGGGGGGTTTTAGTCGGTCGGCCACTGAAGCTTTCTTT	CASSLGSGQGGFSRSATEAFF
many	NA	TRBJ1-2	TRBV12-3/TRBV12-4	TGTGCCAGCAGTTTAGGGACGTGGGGCTACACCTTC	CASSLGTWGYTF
NA	TRBD1	TRBJ2-3	TRBV7-6	TGTGCCAGCAGCTTACCCGGGACAGGAGGCACAGATACGCAGTATTTT	CASSLPGTGGTDTQYF
NA	TRBD2	TRBJ2-5	TRBV12-3/TRBV12-4	TGTGCCAGCAGGCAGGAGATCGGTTTCACGGGAGGCCCAGAGACCCAGTACTTC	CASRQEIGFTGGPETQYF
few	TRBD2	TRBJ2-1	TRBV7-3	TGTGCCAGCAGCCCCCGTTTAGCGGGGGGGATAAATGAGCAGTTCTTC	CASSPRLAGGINEQFF
NA	NA	TRBJ2-7	TRBV6-2/TRBV6-3	TGTGCCAGCAGGGAACGAAACTACGAGCAGTACTTC	CASRERNYEQYF
few	NA	TRBJ2-2	TRBV9	TGTGCCAGCAGCGGTCTCGGGGAGCTGTTTTTT	CASSGLGELFF
NA	TRBD2	TRBJ2-5	TRBV12-3/TRBV12-4	TGTGCCAGCACCGGGAGGGCCAGGGAGACCCAGTACTTC	CASTGRARETQYF
NA	NA	TRBJ2-7	TRBV7-9	TGTGCCAGCAGCATCCCCGGGACTCGGGACGAGCAGTACTTC	CASSIPGTRDEQYF
many	TRBD1	TRBJ1-4	TRBV6-1	TGTGCCAGCAGCGACAGGGGAGTGACTAATGAAAAACTGTTTTTT	CASSDRGVTNEKLFF
few	TRBD2	TRBJ2-5	TRBV5-1	TGCGCCAGCAGCTTGGGCAGTAGCGGGAGACAAGAGACCCAGTACTTC	CASSLGSSGRQETQYF
NA	NA	TRBJ1-1	TRBV2	TGTGCCAGCAGAAAGAGTAACACTGAAGCTTTCTTT	CASRKSNTEAFF
few	NA	TRBJ2-1	TRBV12-3/TRBV12-4	TGTGCCAGCAGGGAGCTAGTCGTCAATGAGCAGTTCTTC	CASRELVVNEQFF
few	NA	TRBJ2-5	TRBV20-1	TGCAGTGCTGGGGACGGGGTTTTGGAGACCCAGTACTTC	CSAGDGVLETQYF
few	TRBD2	TRBJ2-5	TRBV20-1	TGCAGTGGAAAAAAAGGGACTAGCGGGTTGCAAGAGACCCAGTACTTC	CSGKKGTSGLQETQYF
NA	NA	TRBJ1-4	TRBV6-5	TGTGCCAGCAGTTACGGGGGGGCTGGGGAAAAACTGTTTTTT	CASSYGGAGEKLFF
many	TRBD2	TRBJ2-3	TRBV6-2/TRBV6-3	TGTGCCAGCAGTTACGGACTAGCGACAGATACGCAGTATTTT	CASSYGLATDTQYF
few	TRBD2	TRBJ2-3	TRBV20-1	TGCAGTGCTAACCGACGGATGGGGGGGAGTGGCGATACGCAGTATTTT	CSANRRMGGSGDTQYF
NA	TRBD1	TRBJ1-6	TRBV25-1	TGTGCCAGCAGGAGGACAGGGGTGAATTCACCCCTCCACTTT	CASRRTGVNSPLHF
NA	NA	TRBJ1-5	TRBV6-1	TGTGCCAGCAGTGAACAGGGAAAGGGGAGAAATCAGCCCCAGCATTTT	CASSEQGKGRNQPQHF
NA	TRBD2	TRBJ2-7	TRBV20-1	TGCAGTGTTCGACTAGCGGGACAGGAGCAGTACTTC	CSVRLAGQEQYF
few	TRBD1	TRBJ1-2	TRBV6-5	TGTGCCAGCAGTTACTCGGACAGGGGGTCCTATGGCTACACCTTC	CASSYSDRGSYGYTF
few	NA	TRBJ2-7	TRBV10-3	TGTGCCATCAGTACAGGGTCCGGATCCTACGAGCAGTACTTC	CAISTGSGSYEQYF
few	NA	TRBJ1-5	TRBV11-2	TGTGCCAGCAGCCTATCGTTCGATCAGCCCCAGCATTTT	CASSLSFDQPQHF
NA	NA	TRBJ2-1	TRBV21-1	TGTGCCAGCAGCCAACCGTTTCTTAGGGATATCCCGACTAGCGGGAGCCGCGGCAATGAGCAGTTCTTC	CASSQPFLRDIPTSGSRGNEQFF
NA	NA	TRBJ2-1	TRBV11-1	TGTGCCAGCAGCCCCTTTACTAGCAATGAGCAGTTCTTC	CASSPFTSNEQFF
NA	NA	TRBJ2-7	TRBV7-9	TGTGCCAGCAGCTGGACGTTGGACGAGCAGTACTTC	CASSWTLDEQYF
few	NA	TRBJ2-2	TRBV21-1	TGTGCCAGCAGCACATCCCAGGGTGCGGGGACCGGGGAGCTGTTTTTT	CASSTSQGAGTGELFF
NA	NA	TRBJ2-2	TRBV12-5	TGTGCTAGTGGTTGGACAGCTCACACCGGGGAGCTGTTTTTT	CASGWTAHTGELFF
NA	NA	TRBJ2-7	TRBV20-1	TGCAGTGGATCCCAAGGACAGACCTACGAGCAGTACTTC	CSGSQGQTYEQYF
NA	TRBD1	TRBJ2-3	TRBV6-5	TGTGCCAGCAGTAACACCGGGACAGGGGGTTTAGCAGATACGCAGTATTTT	CASSNTGTGGLADTQYF
NA	NA	TRBJ2-7	TRBV9	TGTGCCAGCGGTGGCGTCGACGAGCAGTACTTC	CASGGVDEQYF